These 21 T cell receptor beta chains share one sample of origin, sequenced in a study of cytomegalovirus exposure and HLA in healthy donors (dated by TCRdb to between 2016 and 2019). Libraries were made using the immunoSEQ multiplex PCR assay. For the multiplex PCR, a mixture combining 60 forward primers for TCR Vbeta segments and 13 reverse primers for TCR Jbeta segments was used. Here the immuneACCESS table is served through TCRdb, limited to in-frame sequences with V and J called. Missing clones are a known gap in these copies; in checked studies unresolved V genes cover under half, and the rest lacks a known reason. This sample's table contains 150,000 to 200,000 clones. The ten largest clones capture about 0.8% of the sample. The specimen was PBMCs. Source of these receptors: a woman between 18 and 29 years old in good health and CMV-seropositive.

J is TRBJ1-2 and V is TRBV7-9, with 7 bases that match TRBD1. The CDR3 is 15 residues long. Trimming at V came to 5 bases and at J to 7 bases, leaving 13 bases not matched to a gene. Germline CDR1 and CDR2: SEHNR and FQNEAQ (reference sequence). CDR3 residues: CASSHDRVGSPGYTF. The CDR3 region has the DNA TGTGCCAGCAGCCACGACAGGGTGGGTTCCCCTGGCTACACCTTC.

The chain carries TRBV19 and TRBJ2-7, with 9 bases that match TRBD1. CDR3 length equals 15 residues. CDR1 LNHDA and CDR2 SQIVND come from the germline V gene (reference sequence). V dropped 5 bases and J dropped 5; count of bases not matched to a gene: 10. The DNA for the CDR3 is TGTGCCAGTAGTCATAGAAGGGACAGGGTCCACGAGCAGTACTTC. This codes for CASSHRRDRVHEQYF.

The gene calls are TRBV2 and TRBJ1-2; tentative D call: TRBD1 (6 bases). Deletions cut 3 bases from V and 8 bases from J, with 10 bases between. The germline V gene encodes CDR1 SNHLY and CDR2 FYNNEI. CDR3 length: 12 residues. CDR3 nucleotide sequence: TGTGCCAGCAGTGACAGGGGTGGAGGCTACACCTTC. It is translated as CASSDRGGGYTF.

This chain links TRBV19 with TRBJ2-1, with TRBD2 identical over 11 bases. Germline CDR1 reads LNHDA; CDR2 reads SQIVND (reference sequence). The CDR3 has 18 amino acids. J lost 3 bases, V lost 3 bases, and 10 bases had no gene match. CDR3 sequence reads: CASSIPRGTSGYYNEQFF. CDR3 nucleotides: TGTGCCAGTAGTATTCCCAGGGGGACTAGCGGATACTACAATGAGCAGTTCTTC.

The gene calls are TRBV19 and TRBJ2-1; weak D call: TRBD2 (5 bases). Trimming shortened V by 1 base and J by 3 bases, and 10 bases separated the two germline ends. The CDR3 is made up of 15 amino acids. Germline V gene lookup returns CDR1 LNHDA and CDR2 SQIVND (reference sequence). CDR3 sequence (DNA): TGTGCCAGTAGTATAGGAGGGTCTTACTACAATGAGCAGTTCTTC. Its protein is CASSIGGSYYNEQFF.

This chain uses TRBV10-3 with TRBJ1-2, with TRBD1 as a possible D gene (6 bases). Germline V CDR1 and CDR2: ENHRY, SYGVKD. The ends were cut back, 5 bases at V and 2 bases at J, with 9 bases in the middle. This CDR3 spans 13 amino acids. The CDR3 DNA sequence: TGTGCCATCAGTATTGACAGGAACTATGGCTACACCTTC. Translated, it gives CAISIDRNYGYTF.

The rearrangement joins TRBV7-9 to TRBJ1-1; a possible D gene is TRBD1 (6 bases). V was shortened by 4 bases and J by 6 bases, with 15 bases between the two germline ends. The CDR3 sequence is 14 residues long. Germline CDR1 and CDR2: SEHNR and FQNEAQ (reference sequence). In DNA, the CDR3 is TGTGCCAGCAGCTCACCACGGGGGGGGCCTGAAGCTTTCTTT. This gives the protein CASSSPRGGPEAFF.

The chain recombines TRBV5-1 with TRBJ2-3; TRBD2 matches at 9 bases. V lost 0 bases, J lost 1 base, and 15 bases stayed unmatched. Germline-derived CDR1 and CDR2 are SGHRS and YFSETQ. This CDR3 comprises 20 residues. In DNA form, the CDR3 reads TGCGCCAGCAGCTTGGGTCGAGTAGCGGGGGCCCTGCAGGGCACAGATACGCAGTATTTT. Protein product: CASSLGRVAGALQGTDTQYF. Full variable domain (missing parts from reference TRBV5-1 and TRBJ2-3): KAGVTQTPRYLIKTRGQQVTLSCSPISGHRSVSWYQQTPGQGLQFLFEYFSETQRNKGNFPGRFSGRQFSNSRSEMNVSTLELGDSALYLCASSLGRVAGALQGTDTQYFGPGTRLTVL.

The chain carries TRBV5-1 and TRBJ2-5; 9 nucleotides align to TRBD2. V trimming: 1 base; J trimming: 3 bases; junction bases outside the gene matches: 4. The CDR3 is made up of 15 amino acids. The germline V gene has CDR1 SGHRS and CDR2 YFSETQ. As DNA, the CDR3 is TGCGCCAGCAGCTTGTGGACTAGCGTTAAAGAGACCCAGTACTTC. As protein: CASSLWTSVKETQYF.

The CDR3: CASSLEQHNEQFF. The CDR3 DNA sequence: TGTGCCAGCAGCTTGGAACAGCACAATGAGCAGTTCTTC. This sequence joins TRBV7-9 and TRBJ2-1; no firm D call. The germline V and J ends were trimmed by 3 bases and 5 bases, with 8 bases remaining between them. CDR1 and CDR2 from the germline V gene are SEHNR and FQNEAQ (reference sequence). This CDR3 has 13 residues.

The chain employs TRBV19 and TRBJ2-1; a weak D match, TRBD2 (7 bases). Trimming removed 6 bases from V and 7 bases from J, with 19 bases in between. The CDR3 spans 15 residues. Germline CDR1 reads LNHDA; CDR2 reads SQIVND (reference sequence). CDR3 loop: CASRGGRGPKNEQFF. In DNA form, the CDR3 reads TGTGCCAGTAGGGGGGGGCGGGGCCCTAAGAATGAGCAGTTCTTC. Complete variable domain (other parts from reference TRBV19 and TRBJ2-1): DGGITQSPKYLFRKEGQNVTLSCEQNLNHDAMYWYRQDPGQGLRLIYYSQIVNDFQKGDIAEGYSVSREKKESFPLTVTSAQKNPTAFYLCASRGGRGPKNEQFFGPGTRLTVL.

V and J are TRBV27 and TRBJ2-7; 7 bases align to TRBD2. With 5 bases clipped from V and 2 bases from J, the junction kept 6 bases outside the gene matches. Germline-derived CDR1 and CDR2 are MNHEY and SMNVEV (reference sequence). The CDR3 is made up of 14 amino acids. The CDR3 DNA follows: TGTGCCAGCAGTGCCCTCCGGGAGGCCTACGAGCAGTACTTC. Protein sequence: CASSALREAYEQYF.

The chain employs TRBV11-3 and TRBJ1-2; D not certain. The CDR3 consists of 18 residues. With 2 bases removed from V and 0 bases from J, the gap between germline ends came to 19 bases. Germline-derived CDR1 and CDR2 are SGHNT and YENEEA. The CDR3 DNA reads TGTGCCAGCAGCTTATTCCTAGAGAGAGGAGTCCCTAACTATGGCTACACCTTC. Its translation: CASSLFLERGVPNYGYTF.

The J gene is TRBJ2-2, the V gene TRBV6-1, with TRBD1 as a possible D gene (6 bases). CDR3 length: 14 amino acids. Germline loops: CDR1 MNHNS, CDR2 SASEGT. Trimming shortened V by 4 bases and J by 8 bases, and 14 bases separated the two germline ends. CDR3 residues: CASSAGQPAGELFF. The CDR3 region has the DNA TGTGCCAGCAGTGCAGGACAGCCGGCGGGGGAGCTGTTTTTT.

The rearrangement joins TRBV29-1 to TRBJ1-1, with D possibly being TRBD1 (6 bases). The CDR3 contains 13 residues. V was pared by 2 bases and J by 5 bases, with 12 bases between. Per the germline V gene, CDR1 is SQVTM and CDR2 is ANQGSEA. The CDR3 coding sequence is TGCAGCGTTGAACGGGGGGCTGGGACTGAAGCTTTCTTT. This sequence encodes CSVERGAGTEAFF.

V usage is TRBV6-5 and J usage is TRBJ1-1; D is undetermined. The CDR3 consists of 16 residues. The germline CDR1 and CDR2 sequences are MNHEY and SVGAGI. Trimming took off 4 bases at V and 4 bases at J, with 19 bases between the two ends. The CDR3 loop reads CASSSPLRRRGTEAFF. The CDR3, as DNA: TGTGCCAGCAGTTCCCCCCTCCGCCGGAGAGGCACTGAAGCTTTCTTT.

The rearrangement links TRBV5-1 to TRBJ1-5, with D tentatively TRBD1 (5 bases). Germline-derived CDR1 and CDR2 are SGHRS and YFSETQ. V was clipped by 0 bases and J by 6 bases, with 13 bases between them. The CDR3 runs to 15 residues. The CDR3 region is CASSLEGDESQPQHF. The CDR3 bases are TGCGCCAGCAGCTTGGAAGGGGATGAAAGTCAGCCCCAGCATTTT.

The V call is TRBV5-4, the J call TRBJ1-2; weak D call: TRBD1 (5 bases). V lost 4 bases, J lost 4 bases, and 11 bases lay in between. The V gene's germline CDR1 is SGHNT and CDR2 YYREEE (reference sequence). The CDR3 spans 13 residues. The CDR3 sequence: CASSLDSLYGYTF. The CDR3, as DNA: TGTGCCAGCAGCCTAGACAGTCTCTATGGCTACACCTTC.

The V call is TRBV9, the J call TRBJ2-1; tentative D call: TRBD2 (6 bases). The V end was cut by 0 bases, the J end by 4 bases, with 17 bases between. In germline, CDR1 is SGDLS, CDR2 YYNGEE. The CDR3 is 17 residues long. The CDR3 coding sequence is TGTGCCAGCAGCGTAGAGGAGGAGGGGACCGAATACAATGAGCAGTTCTTC. Translation: CASSVEEEGTEYNEQFF.

V usage is TRBV4-2 and J usage is TRBJ2-3; D call uncertain. The CDR3 is 14 residues long. Trimming shortened V by 0 bases and J by 6 bases, and 10 bases separated the two germline ends. The germline CDR1 and CDR2 sequences are LGHNA and YNFKEQ. CDR3 in DNA: TGTGCCAGCAGCCAAGAATCTAGAATTGATACGCAGTATTTT. Residues: CASSQESRIDTQYF.

This chain uses TRBV2 with TRBJ2-1, with TRBD2 matching 7 bases. The CDR3 contains 15 residues. Germline V gene sequence: CDR1 SNHLY, CDR2 FYNNEI. V trimming: 1 base; J trimming: 3 bases; junction bases outside the gene matches: 3. The CDR3 loop is CASSEEASGYNEQFF. CDR3 nucleotide sequence: TGTGCCAGCAGTGAAGAGGCTAGCGGCTACAATGAGCAGTTCTTC.